This T cell receptor beta chain was captured by sequencing in a study of T cell responses to AZD1222 COVID-19 vaccine. Notes on the study in general: Repertoires were collected only later (after the peak T cell response had occurred). Spike was spanned by vaccine-associated CD4 TCRs, which were dominant at 160-218 and 743-854. Donors were largely white British and mainly female; clonal diversity was possibly underestimated. Among spike-specific TCRs, nearly half reportedly target unmutated variant regions.

Some clones are missing from TCRdb's copy, which holds only in-frame ones; the method was immunoSEQ multiplex PCR. This sample yields 140,000 to 150,000 clones, of which just over 90% are seen a single time; about 9.1% belongs to the top ten. The CDR3 is 14 amino acids. Trimming took 5 bases from V and 0 from J, leaving 9 bases between them. Germline assignment: CDR1 KGHDR and CDR2 SFDVKD. A remark on this clone: No antigen is known for it.

The gene calls are TRBV24-1 and TRBJ2-5, with D hard to call. The TCR comes from an adult in good health. This specimen was peripheral blood, taken on day 0 of AZD1222 vaccination. The CDR3 is CATSVSQNQETQYF. DNA for the CDR3: TGTGCCACCAGTGTTTCACAAAACCAAGAGACCCAGTACTTC.